The entry below gives a single TCR beta chain sequence along with its context. Its antigen is undetermined. The investigators reverse transcribed all of the isolated RNA, so they sequenced expressed TCRB transcripts. Average reads for naive, central memory and regulatory T cell samples were about 3.57 million. Using immunoSEQ multiplex PCR, the repertoire was profiled, and TCRdb retains in-frame clones only, with some absent. This table holds roughly 250,000 clones, about a fifth found once. Each of the CD4+ naive, central memory, regulatory and stem cell-like memory populations was sorted via CD45RO/CCR7/CD25/CD127/CD95/CD27. This sample stems from a study of beta chain features in type 1 diabetes. Study-wide results and limits: Shortening that was moderate but significant affected the TCRB CDR3s of Type 1 diabetes patients in all four CD4+ subsets.

CDR3 size: 16 residues. The trim removed 0 bases at V and 8 bases at J, leaving 5 bases unmatched. Germline loops: CDR1 ENHRY, CDR2 SYGVKD. The specimen was naive CD4+ T cells from blood. The gene calls are TRBV10-3 and TRBJ2-1, with 12 bases that match TRBD2. The origin of this receptor is a woman between 40 and 50 years old with type 1 diabetes. This chain's CDR3 is CAISESTSGSLDEQFF. For the CDR3, the DNA is TGTGCCATCAGTGAGTCGACTAGCGGGAGTCTCGATGAGCAGTTCTTC.